This T cell receptor (beta chain) was captured in a study of shared clonotypes between healthy human individuals. At the level of the study: Researchers assigned three CD4 naive, three CD4 memory, two CD8 naive and one CD8 memory plate to each donor.

On this clone: Its antigen remains unidentified.

Trimming took off 4 bases at V and 8 bases at J, with 17 bases between the two ends. From germline, CDR1 is SQVTM and CDR2 ANQGSEA. The CDR3 contains 13 residues. Naive CD8 isolation took CD45RO-negative cells positively selected for CCR7 and excluded terminally differentiated effector memory CD45RA+ cells. Whole-study findings and limits: Lower generation probabilities were found for non-shared clonotypes than for those shared by all four donors.

TCRdb keeps only in-frame clones here, not all; method: immunoSEQ multiplex PCR. The sample consists of about 2 million clones, about 95% of them appearing once. Sequencing input: naive CD8+ T cells sorted from blood. The receptor comes from a young man in good health. This sequence joins TRBV29-1 and TRBJ1-2, with D perhaps matching TRBD1 (5 bases). This CDR3 is CSVGPSGAGGYTF. CDR3 coding DNA: TGCAGCGTTGGTCCCAGTGGGGCTGGGGGCTACACCTTC.